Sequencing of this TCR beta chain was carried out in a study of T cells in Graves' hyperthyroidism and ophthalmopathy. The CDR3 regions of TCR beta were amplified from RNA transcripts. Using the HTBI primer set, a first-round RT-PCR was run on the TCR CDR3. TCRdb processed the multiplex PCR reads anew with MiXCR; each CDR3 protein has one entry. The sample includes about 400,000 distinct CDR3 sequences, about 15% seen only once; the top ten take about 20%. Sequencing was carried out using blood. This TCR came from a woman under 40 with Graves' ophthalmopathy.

CDR3 sequence (DNA): TGTGCCAGCAGCCGGAGTGACCCAGATACGCAGTATTTT. It is translated as CASSRSDPDTQYF. This chain links TRBV6-1 with TRBJ2-3; D unresolved. The V end was cut by 6 bases, the J end by 4 bases, with 11 bases between. The CDR3 spans 13 residues. The germline V gene encodes CDR1 MNHNS and CDR2 SASEGT.